This paragraph covers one T cell receptor (beta chain) sequence. Its antigen is currently not known. One base away there is no much larger clone; base qualities are not given. This sample stems from a study of T cells in Graves' hyperthyroidism and ophthalmopathy (dated by TCRdb to the late 2010s). Context from the whole study: Peripheral blood samples were taken at the time of initial diagnosis, prior to any treatment. TCR V-J signatures able to tell the groups apart were searched for in a discovery cohort of about a hundred patients, of whom over 40 had Graves' ophthalmopathy and around 56 had stable Graves' hyperthyroidism. An independent validation cohort of fewer than 20 hyperthyroidism patients and about 15 patients who later progressed to ophthalmopathy tested prospective prediction of ophthalmopathy. The 100 or so discovery patients were randomly divided into training and test sets at a 7:3 ratio. The study also compared thyroid tissue and blood T-cell repertoires from a handful of Graves' hyperthyroidism patients. After blood sampling, hyperthyroidism patients were treated with methimazole at a starting dose of 30 mg daily, and ophthalmopathy patients were treated with high-dose intravenous methylprednisolone. The paper reports TCR Vbeta CDR3 sequencing of approximately 130 peripheral blood samples: under 45 ophthalmopathy, 75 to 80 hyperthyroidism and roughly 17 progressor patients.

Counted from cysteine to phenylalanine, this CDR3 has 16 amino acids. Only the CDR3 region is kept as DNA, spanning 48 bases read in frame from base 1. Sequences DFQATT (CDR1) and SNEGSKA (CDR2) are obtained from the germline V gene (reference sequence). V is clipped by 0 bases and J by 0 bases, and the sequence between their germline boundaries is 13 bases long. Stable Graves' hyperthyroidism was defined as no progression to ophthalmopathy during 18 months of follow-up. Hyperthyroidism patients were newly diagnosed, had a disease duration of under 2 months, and were aged 18 to 65 years. Any patient with an uncontrolled infection, another autoimmune disease, pregnancy or lactation was excluded. Diagnoses were established on the basis of clinical symptoms, serum thyroxine and TRAb, thyroid ultrasound, and orbital computed tomography. Ficoll-Paque density gradient centrifugation was used to isolate PBMCs from approximately 10 ml of fresh peripheral blood. Trizol reagent was used to extract total RNA, and RNA quality was then checked on an Agilent 2100 Bioanalyzer.

TCR beta CDR3 regions were amplified from RNA transcripts. The first round of RT-PCR for the TCR CDR3 was performed with the HTBI primer set and the Qiagen OneStep RT-PCR kit. Libraries were constructed in a second round of multiplex PCR, after which size selection and purification were performed. Sequencing of the libraries was done on an Illumina HiSeq2000 using paired-end 100 bp reads. On the study's bioinformatics: SOAPnuke was used to process the raw data, removing reads that contained adapters or uncalled bases, had a mean Phred below 15, or lacked an exact match to the constant primer or identifier. High-quality paired reads were merged with COPE v1.2.5, and unique nucleotide sequences were defined as clonotypes. Clonotypes were aligned to IMGT TRBV, TRBD and TRBJ reference segments using MiTCR v1.1. Analysis was restricted to V-J combinations with a frequency above 0.0001, which covered about 99% of repertoires. A TCS score was defined as the ratio between F50 (clonal expansion) and ExV (chaos), using BLOSUM62-based TCRdist between CDR3 peptides within each V-J. Welch's t-statistics and random forest reduced fewer than 550 V-J features to 13, which were used in a naive Bayes classifier (R e1071). TCRdb redid the processing of the public reads, applying fastp at Q25 and MiXCR, and retained in-frame beta chains. One record per CDR3 amino acid sequence lists the most common genes and DNA. It is TCRdb's table, rather than the study itself, that gives the V and J calls and clone size. Present in this sample are about 210,000 distinct CDR3 sequences, about 15% of which were seen just once. The ten largest clones capture approximately 50% of the sample.

What the authors observed across the whole study: Most expanded thyroid clonotypes (frequency above 0.001) were also found in blood, which suggests that blood repertoires may mirror thyroid immune responses. In validation, progression to ophthalmopathy was predicted by the model with 55% to 71% sensitivity and 72.22% specificity, a median of about 6.8 months before onset. No statistical method was used to set the sample size in advance, and investigators knew the group allocation. A 13 V-J signature model separated ophthalmopathy from stable hyperthyroidism, with nearly 90% sensitivity and 81.08% specificity in cross-validation and 80%/75% in testing.

In this chain, TRBV20-1 is recombined with TRBJ2-3, with the D gene not clear enough to name. This TCR was recovered from a man in his fifties with Graves' hyperthyroidism. Source material: blood. The CDR3 reads CSARDMTFRSTDTQYF. The DNA sequence is given as TGCAGTGCTAGAGATATGACGTTTCGGAGCACAGATACGCAGTATTTT.